This is a list of T cell receptor beta chains from one sample in a study of shared clonotypes between healthy human individuals. Sequencing used immunoSEQ multiplex PCR; TCRdb keeps in-frame clones, though not all of them. The sample consists of around 1,900,000 clones, roughly 93% of them appearing once. The sample comprised naive CD8+ T cells from PBMCs. The source is a man between 18 and 35 years old in good health. Some clones in this sample may be carry-over from other donors' samples. Both conserved end residues are part of each CDR3. Fields, in order: D gene, J gene, clone size, V gene, CDR3 DNA, CDR3 protein. D genes are given only for firm matches. Expanded clones get a size class; other rows say once, few or many, or leave the size out.

TRBD2,TRBJ2-7,.,TRBV6-5,TGTGCCAGCAGTATACGGGGGGTTACCTACGAGCAGTACTTC,CASSIRGVTYEQYF
TRBD2,TRBJ2-5,.,TRBV11-3,TGTGCCAGACGACTAGCGGGAGGTCGGAGGGAGACCCAGTACTTC,CARRLAGGRRETQYF
TRBD2,TRBJ2-3,.,TRBV19,TGTGCCAGTAGTATAGACGGGACTAGTCGCCCAGATACGCAGTATTTT,CASSIDGTSRPDTQYF
.,TRBJ2-1,.,TRBV4-3,TGCGCCAGCAGCCAAGGCACGGGTGCCTACAATGAGCAGTTCTTC,CASSQGTGAYNEQFF
.,TRBJ2-7,.,TRBV28,TGTGCCAGCAGTTTAATGAGGGGGTACGAGCAGTACTTC,CASSLMRGYEQYF
TRBD2,TRBJ2-3,.,TRBV27,TGTGCCAGCAGTAGGGGAGCTATGGCGGGGGAGGCCCGTGATACGCAGTATTTT,CASSRGAMAGEARDTQYF
.,TRBJ2-5,.,TRBV10-3,TGTGCCATCAGTGAGTCGTACGGGGGCTTAGAGACCCAGTACTTC,CAISESYGGLETQYF
.,TRBJ2-5,.,TRBV7-9,TGTGCCAGCAGCTTAGGCCAGAGATTACAAGAGACCCAGTACTTC,CASSLGQRLQETQYF
TRBD1,TRBJ1-5,.,TRBV5-3,TGTGCCAGAAGCCCCCAAATTGGGGACAGGCCCCTCAGCGGCAATCAGCCCCAGCATTTT,CARSPQIGDRPLSGNQPQHF
.,TRBJ2-1,.,TRBV4-1,TGCGCCAGCAGCCAAGAGTCCACCCAGTCCTACAATGAGCAGTTCTTC,CASSQESTQSYNEQFF
.,TRBJ1-2,once,TRBV12-5,TGTGCTAGTGGTTTCTCCGGGACATATCATGGCTACACCTTC,CASGFSGTYHGYTF
.,TRBJ2-3,.,TRBV4-1,TGCGCCAGCAGCCAAGATCCGCCTCGGTTTAGCACAGATACGCAGTATTTT,CASSQDPPRFSTDTQYF
.,TRBJ2-1,.,TRBV21-1,TGTGCCAGCAGCAAAGGGGAAAAATGGGACTGGACGCGAAATGAGCAGTTCTTC,CASSKGEKWDWTRNEQFF
.,TRBJ1-1,once,TRBV9,TGTGCCAGCAGCGTAGTTAGTGGTGGTGAAGCTTTCTTT,CASSVVSGGEAFF
TRBD2,TRBJ2-1,.,TRBV27,TGTGCCAGCAGTTTGGGGGAGGGCCCCTCCTACAATGAGCAGTTCTTC,CASSLGEGPSYNEQFF
.,TRBJ2-2,.,TRBV7-9,TGTGCCAGCAGCTTAGGGGTTGGCGTCGACGGGGAGCTGTTTTTT,CASSLGVGVDGELFF
TRBD2,TRBJ2-3,.,TRBV6-5,TGTGCCAGCAGTTACACGGGAGGGTGGATAGATACGCAGTATTTT,CASSYTGGWIDTQYF